This T cell receptor (beta chain) was found in a study of shared clonotypes between healthy human individuals (dated by TCRdb to 2019 to 2021). Concerning the study at large: A couple of women and a few men aged 18 to 49 years were included in the cohort. For each donor, three plates each were used for CD4 naive and CD4 memory, two plates were used for CD8 naive, and one plate was used for CD8 memory. To estimate repertoire size and how much clonotype sharing occurs between individuals, the study deeply sequenced the blood TCR repertoires of 4 to 6 healthy adults. Libraries were prepared and TCR repertoires were sequenced by different laboratories using diverse techniques, in order to increase sequencing depth and limit assay-specific biases. Each donor's leukapheresis produced roughly between roughly 0.85 and 9.5 billion PBMCs. What the authors observed across the whole study: The small number of donors limited the genetic and exposure-history diversity represented. Sampling was restricted to blood, and TCR repertoires in tissue are likely to differ from TCR repertoires in blood. Incomplete sequencing was indicated by rarefaction of sorted-subset datasets, despite the large sequencing depth. Pairwise subsampling indicated that sequencing depth was expected to affect the degree of clonotype sharing among donors. Naive subsets generally had larger estimated clonotype richness than memory subsets did. Higher generation probabilities were observed for clonotypes shared by all four sorted-subset donors than for non-shared clonotypes. When a handful of donors were compared, the shared fraction of clonotypes was 5% to 6.5% for naive CD4, 3.5% to 4% for naive CD8, 2.3% for memory CD4, and approximately 0.4% for memory CD8.

Using the deep immunoSEQ assay, multiplex PCR amplified TCR CDR3 regions from genomic DNA. Extracted genomic DNA from each cell subset was spread evenly across all wells of several immunoSEQ 96-well plates, with each plate serving as a replicate. For sorted subsets, each replicate PCR was loaded with about 0.2 ug genomic DNA, equivalent to roughly 30,000 T cell genomes. Purified libraries were measured with a Qubit 3.0 fluorometer, size-checked on a Bioanalyzer 2100, and measured again with the KAPA Library Quantification kit. Each immunoSEQ 96-well plate was sequenced on its own single-read 150-cycle Illumina NextSeq 550 flow cell. The authors processed their data as follows. Because only junctional sequences without quality scores were contained in the immunoSEQ output, filtering matching that applied to full-length reads could not be performed. Sequences were annotated with PyIR, a Python wrapper for IgBLAST v1.9, and V/J genes and CDR3 were assigned using IMGT germline references. Reads were removed for weak V/J assignments (E-value above 1e-6), missing CDR3, stop codons, out-of-frame junctions, or ambiguous translated residues. A V3J clonotype was defined by an identical inferred V gene, J gene, and CDR3 amino acid sequence. Percentage overlap between repertoires was calculated by dividing the number of shared unique clonotypes by the size of the smaller repertoire. Repertoire richness was assessed with RTK rarefaction, the Chao1 estimator, and Recon v2.1 estimates of unobserved clonotypes. For all TCRbeta clonotypes obtained by the gDNA method from four donors, generation probabilities were computed with OLGA. TCRdb holds this immuneACCESS table with in-frame rearrangements only. Some clones are missing; in checked studies, unresolved V genes explain under half, and the rest has no known cause. V and J calls and clone size come straight from that table; D and trimming were deduced from the DNA. The sample contains around 1.5 million clones, 95% to 99% of them found a single time. The ten largest clones add up to 0.45% of the sample.

Comments on this clone: Which antigen it targets is not known. One base away there is no much larger clone; base qualities are not given.

Its CDR3 holds 17 amino acids, cysteine through phenylalanine. CDR3 DNA only is kept here, 51 bases in frame from base 1. Deletion took 3 bases off V and 5 bases off J, with a span of 19 bases between the germline ends. From the germline V gene, CDR1 is MDHEN and CDR2 is SYDVKM. Healthy HIV-negative adults with no recently reported acute infections or vaccinations were included as donors. Every donor was a Caucasian adult residing in Nashville, Tennessee, USA. CD4+ T cells were enriched through magnetic negative selection, after which naive cells were positively selected on CD45RA and the remaining negative fraction served as the memory subset. After blood collection by leukapheresis, PBMCs were isolated using Ficoll-Histopaque density gradient centrifugation and then cryopreserved in the vapor phase of liquid nitrogen. Analytical flow cytometry was used to check the purity and quantity of every magnetically sorted T cell population. Genomic DNA was isolated from every sorted fraction and measured by UV absorbance on a Nanodrop 2000c.

The receptor was derived from a young man in good health. The sequence joins TRBV28 to TRBJ2-2, with TRBD1 as a weak D call on 6 bases. Sequenced material: naive CD4+ T cells sorted from blood. The cell subset or site label for this specimen denotes: CD45RA+ positively selected. The CDR3 protein sequence reads: CASSFSSYRAGTGELFF. The base sequence is TGTGCCAGCAGTTTTTCCTCATACAGGGCAGGGACCGGGGAGCTGTTTTTT. Beyond the CDR3, the reference TRBV28 and TRBJ2-2 genes provide the residues; the full variable domain reads: DVKVTQSSRYLVKRTGEKVFLECVQDMDHENMFWYRQDPGLGLRLIYFSYDVKMKEKGDIPEGYSVSREKKERFSLILESASTNQTSMYLCASSFSSYRAGTGELFFGEGSRLTVL.